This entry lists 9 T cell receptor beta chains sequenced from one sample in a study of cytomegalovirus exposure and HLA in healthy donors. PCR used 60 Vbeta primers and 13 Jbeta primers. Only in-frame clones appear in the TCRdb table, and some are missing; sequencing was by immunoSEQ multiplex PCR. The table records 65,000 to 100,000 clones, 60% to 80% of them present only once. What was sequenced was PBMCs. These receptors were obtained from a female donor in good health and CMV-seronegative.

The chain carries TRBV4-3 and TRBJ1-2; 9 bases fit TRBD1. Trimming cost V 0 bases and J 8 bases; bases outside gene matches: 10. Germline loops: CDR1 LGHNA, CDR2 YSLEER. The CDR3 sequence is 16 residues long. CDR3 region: CASSQDPNRGLGGYTF. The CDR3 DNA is TGCGCCAGCAGCCAAGACCCAAACAGGGGGCTGGGCGGCTACACCTTC.

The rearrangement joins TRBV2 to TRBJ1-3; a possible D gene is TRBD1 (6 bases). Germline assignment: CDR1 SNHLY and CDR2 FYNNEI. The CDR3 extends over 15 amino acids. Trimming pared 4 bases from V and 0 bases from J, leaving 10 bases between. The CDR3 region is CASSVGGHSGNTIYF. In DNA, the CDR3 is TGTGCCAGCAGTGTGGGGGGGCACTCTGGAAACACCATATATTTT. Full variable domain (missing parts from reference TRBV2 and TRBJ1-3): EPEVTQTPSHQVTQMGQEVILRCVPISNHLYFYWYRQILGQKVEFLVSFYNNEISEKSEIFDDQFSVERPDGSNFTLKIRSTKLEDSAMYFCASSVGGHSGNTIYFGEGSWLTVV.

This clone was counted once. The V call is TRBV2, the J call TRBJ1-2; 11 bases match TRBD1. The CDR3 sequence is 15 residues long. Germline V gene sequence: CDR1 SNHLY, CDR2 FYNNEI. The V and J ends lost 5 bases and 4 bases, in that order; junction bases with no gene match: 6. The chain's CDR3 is CASSTWTGGSYGYTF. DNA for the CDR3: TGTGCCAGCAGTACTTGGACAGGGGGCAGCTATGGCTACACCTTC.

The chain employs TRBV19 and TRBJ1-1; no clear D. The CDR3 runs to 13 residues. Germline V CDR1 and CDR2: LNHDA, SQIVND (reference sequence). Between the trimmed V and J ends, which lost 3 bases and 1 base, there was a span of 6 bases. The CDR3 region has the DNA TGTGCCAGTAGTATTCTAGAGAACACTGAAGCTTTCTTT. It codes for CASSILENTEAFF.

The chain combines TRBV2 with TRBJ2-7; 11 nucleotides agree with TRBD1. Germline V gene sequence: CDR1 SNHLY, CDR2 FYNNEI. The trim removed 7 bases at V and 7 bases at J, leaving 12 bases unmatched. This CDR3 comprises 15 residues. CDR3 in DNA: TGTGCCAGCACGGGTCGGACAGGGGGCGGATCAGAGCAGTACTTC. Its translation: CASTGRTGGGSEQYF.

CDR3 DNA: TGCAGCGTTGAGGTGGGGCGCTCCTACGAGCAGTACTTC. This gives the protein CSVEVGRSYEQYF. This chain links TRBV29-1 with TRBJ2-7; D perhaps matches TRBD1 (5 bases). The germline gives CDR1 SQVTM, CDR2 ANQGSEA. Trimming left V 3 bases short and J 0 bases short, with 9 bases between. This CDR3 has 13 residues.

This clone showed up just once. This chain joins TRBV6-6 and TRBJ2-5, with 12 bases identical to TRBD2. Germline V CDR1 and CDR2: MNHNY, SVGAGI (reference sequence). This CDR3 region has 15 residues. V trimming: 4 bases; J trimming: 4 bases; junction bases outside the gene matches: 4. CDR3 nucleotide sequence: TGTGCCAGCAGTTCCGGACTAGCGGGATCAGAGACCCAGTACTTC. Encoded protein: CASSSGLAGSETQYF.

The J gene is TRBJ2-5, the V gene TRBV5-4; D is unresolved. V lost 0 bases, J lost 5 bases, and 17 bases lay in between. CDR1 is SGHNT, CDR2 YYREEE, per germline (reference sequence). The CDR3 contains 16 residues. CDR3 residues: CASSLDQRSRAETQYF. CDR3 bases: TGTGCCAGCAGCTTGGACCAGCGTAGTCGTGCGGAGACCCAGTACTTC. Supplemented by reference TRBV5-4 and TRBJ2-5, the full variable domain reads ETGVTQSPTHLIKTRGQQVTLRCSSQSGHNTVSWYQQALGQGPQFIFQYYREEENGRGNFPPRFSGLQFPNYSSELNVNALELDDSALYLCASSLDQRSRAETQYFGPGTRLLVL.

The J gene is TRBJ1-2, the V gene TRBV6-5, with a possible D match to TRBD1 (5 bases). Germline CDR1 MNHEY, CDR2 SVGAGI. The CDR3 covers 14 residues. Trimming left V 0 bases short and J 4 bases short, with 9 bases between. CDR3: CASSYSPGSYGYTF. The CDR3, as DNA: TGTGCCAGCAGTTACTCACCAGGGTCCTATGGCTACACCTTC.